This TCR beta chain was recovered during a study of T cell responses to AZD1222 COVID-19 vaccine. Study context: Combined were second doses at about 4 or about 12 weeks.

Germline V CDR1 and CDR2: MNHEY, SMNVEV (reference sequence). CDR3 length: 15 residues. Trimming pared 3 bases from V and 0 bases from J, leaving 10 bases between. The assay was immunoSEQ multiplex PCR, and TCRdb's table has in-frame clones only and misses some. The data show about 88,000 clones, just over 90% seen once. The study, taken as a whole, reports: With two AZD1222 doses given, Spike-specific TCR breadth and depth both rose.

Comments on this clone: Its specificity is unknown.

The sequence derives from an adult in good health. The material was peripheral blood, obtained on day 0 of AZD1222 vaccination. The V call is TRBV27, the J call TRBJ2-3, with D tentatively TRBD1 (5 bases). The CDR3 DNA reads as TGTGCCAGCAGTTTGTTGGCAGGGAGCACAGATACGCAGTATTTT. Translating gives CASSLLAGSTDTQYF.